Each of the 28 T cell receptor beta chains below was sequenced from the same sample in a study of OX40 agonist ivuxolimab in advanced cancers. Profiled with immunoSEQ multiplex PCR; TCRdb holds only in-frame clones, not every one. The repertoire holds about 110,000 clones, around 93% seen once, with roughly 0.66% in the top ten. The sample in question was CD4+ or CD8+ T cells sorted from blood, obtained in a trial of the OX40 agonist ivuxolimab. The receptors come from an adult with an advanced solid tumor such as melanoma, head and neck, liver or kidney cancer.

The rearrangement uses TRBV6-5 and TRBJ2-5; 10 nucleotides agree with TRBD2. V dropped 7 bases and J dropped 5; count of bases not matched to a gene: 7. CDR3 length: 14 residues. Germline V lookup: CDR1 MNHEY, CDR2 SVGAGI. CDR3 bases: TGTGCCAGCACCCGAGCGGGAGGGGGGGAGACCCAGTACTTC. Its protein product is CASTRAGGGETQYF.

The genes are TRBV30 and TRBJ1-1; D call uncertain. From germline, CDR1 is GTSNPN and CDR2 SVGIG (reference sequence). The V end lost 3 bases, the J end lost 1 base, and 3 bases lay between the germline ends. The CDR3 contains 11 residues. The CDR3 DNA reads TGTGCCTGGAGACAGAACACTGAAGCTTTCTTT. Translated, it gives CAWRQNTEAFF.

The J gene is TRBJ2-1, the V gene TRBV29-1; possible D gene TRBD2, 5 bases. Germline CDR1 and CDR2: SQVTM and ANQGSEA. The CDR3 length is 14 residues. Deletions cut 2 bases from V and 10 bases from J, with 18 bases between. DNA for the CDR3: TGCAGCGTTGAAAGTCAGATTAAGTGGAGGGAGCAGTTCTTC. Translation: CSVESQIKWREQFF.

The genes are TRBV10-3 and TRBJ2-3, with D perhaps TRBD2 (5 bases). CDR3 length equals 13 residues. Germline V CDR1 and CDR2: ENHRY, SYGVKD. V shed 11 bases and J shed 2 bases, with 14 bases lying between them. The DNA for the CDR3 is TGTGCCGTTTACCTAGCCCACACAGATACGCAGTATTTT. It yields the protein CAVYLAHTDTQYF.

This clone has more than one count but fewer than ten. The chain joins TRBV10-3 to TRBJ1-1; no reliable D call. CDR1 ENHRY and CDR2 SYGVKD come from the germline V gene. The CDR3 has 11 amino acids. V lost 5 bases and J 8 bases, leaving 9 bases between the germline ends. The CDR3 spells CAISTSLEAFF. The CDR3 region has the DNA TGTGCCATCAGTACGAGCTTGGAAGCTTTCTTT.

This chain connects TRBV5-1 to TRBJ2-2; D is uncertain. Germline values: CDR1 SGHRS, CDR2 YFSETQ. This CDR3 region has 15 residues. The V and J ends lost 0 bases and 5 bases respectively, with 11 bases between them. DNA of the CDR3: TGCGCCAGCAGCTTGGTCGAGTTCTGGACCGGGGAGCTGTTTTTT. Its protein is CASSLVEFWTGELFF.

The count of this clone is one. The V gene is TRBV2, the J gene TRBJ2-7; D possibly uses TRBD1 or TRBD2 (5 bases each). There are 13 residues in the CDR3. Germline V gene sequence: CDR1 SNHLY, CDR2 FYNNEI. The germline V and J ends were trimmed by 8 bases and 5 bases, with 16 bases remaining between them. This chain's CDR3 is CASGWGIENEQYF. CDR3 DNA sequence: TGTGCCAGCGGGTGGGGGATTGAGAACGAGCAGTACTTC.

V gene TRBV6-1 combines with J gene TRBJ1-2, with 8 positions matching TRBD1. J gave up 4 bases and V 7 bases, and 8 bases lay outside the gene matches. The CDR3 is 14 amino acids. Germline values: CDR1 MNHNS, CDR2 SASEGT. As DNA, the CDR3 is TGTGCCAGCAACCCTGGACAGGGAGGCTATGGCTACACCTTC. Translation gives CASNPGQGGYGYTF.

The rearrangement links TRBV5-1 to TRBJ1-2; D is perhaps TRBD1 (5 bases). The V gene lost 0 bases and the J gene lost 10 bases, with 13 bases spanning the gap. In germline, CDR1 is SGHRS, CDR2 YFSETQ. This CDR3 spans 13 amino acids. CDR3 protein: CASSLGGGYSYTF. DNA of the CDR3: TGCGCCAGCAGCTTGGGGGGCGGATATTCCTACACCTTC.

The chain joins TRBV7-6 to TRBJ2-5; possible D gene TRBD1, 6 bases. This CDR3 has 13 residues. Trimming left V 5 bases short and J 4 bases short, with 11 bases between. In germline, CDR1 is SGHVS, CDR2 FNYEAQ. The CDR3: CASSEQGGETQYF. CDR3 DNA: TGTGCCAGCAGCGAACAGGGTGGAGAGACCCAGTACTTC.

The chain is built from TRBV5-5 and TRBJ1-2; D is possibly TRBD1 (6 bases). The CDR3 covers 14 residues. Trimming removed 2 bases from V and 2 bases from J, with 10 bases in between. Germline V lookup: CDR1 SGHKS, CDR2 YYEKEE (reference sequence). In DNA, the CDR3 is TGTGCCAGCAGCTTAGGGGACATAAACTATGGCTACACCTTC. Amino acids: CASSLGDINYGYTF.

The rearrangement uses TRBV7-3 and TRBJ2-6; 8 bases fit TRBD1. There are 16 residues in the CDR3. CDR1 and CDR2 from the germline V gene are SGHTA and FQGTGA. Trimming cost V 4 bases and J 2 bases; bases outside gene matches: 4. This chain's CDR3 is CASSSQGAPGANVLTF. The DNA for the CDR3 is TGTGCCAGCAGCTCCCAGGGGGCGCCTGGGGCCAACGTCCTGACTTTC.

V is TRBV7-2 and J is TRBJ2-5, with 8 bases fitting TRBD1. This CDR3 region has 14 residues. Germline V lookup: CDR1 SGHTA, CDR2 FQGNSA. The V gene end was trimmed by 5 bases and the J gene end by 4 bases; junction bases not matched to a gene: 6. The CDR3 DNA reads TGTGCCAGCAGCCAGAGCACAGGGGGAGAGACCCAGTACTTC. Amino acid sequence: CASSQSTGGETQYF.

As to this clone: This sample also contains other DNA sequences that code for the same CDR3. The chain recombines TRBV5-4 with TRBJ2-3, with 7 bases aligning to TRBD2. The trim removed 4 bases at V and 0 bases at J, leaving 2 bases unmatched. Germline V CDR1 and CDR2: SGHNT, YYREEE (reference sequence). The CDR3 runs to 14 residues. CDR3 sequence: CASSREASTDTQYF. CDR3 nucleotide sequence: TGTGCCAGCAGCCGGGAGGCGAGCACAGATACGCAGTATTTT.

The chain links TRBV6-5 to TRBJ1-1; 9 bases fit TRBD1. This CDR3 spans 15 amino acids. CDR1 and CDR2 (germline): MNHEY, SVGAGI. The V gene end was trimmed by 0 bases and the J gene end by 4 bases; junction bases not matched to a gene: 3. The CDR3 DNA is TGTGCCAGCAGTTACTCGGGACAGGGCGGCACTGAAGCTTTCTTT. Protein product: CASSYSGQGGTEAFF.

Details on this clone: This sample includes further DNA sequences coding for the same CDR3. V is TRBV6-5 and J is TRBJ2-5; TRBD2 is a possible D gene (5 bases). The CDR3 has 14 amino acids. V was cut by 0 bases and J by 5 bases, with 10 bases left in between. The germline CDR1 and CDR2 sequences are MNHEY and SVGAGI. CDR3 nucleotides: TGTGCCAGCAGTTACTCGATCGGGGTGGAGACCCAGTACTTC. It encodes CASSYSIGVETQYF.

V is TRBV19 and J is TRBJ2-7; a weak D match, TRBD1 (5 bases). Trimming stripped 5 bases from V and 2 bases from J, with 13 bases between. CDR1 LNHDA and CDR2 SQIVND come from the germline V gene (reference sequence). There are 14 residues in the CDR3. CDR3 amino acids: CASSADTNPYEQYF. In DNA, the CDR3 is TGTGCCAGTAGTGCGGACACTAACCCCTACGAGCAGTACTTC.

This sequence joins TRBV5-4 and TRBJ2-3; 15 nucleotides line up with TRBD2. CDR3 length equals 18 residues. J gave up 0 bases and V 4 bases, and 6 bases lay outside the gene matches. Per the germline V gene, CDR1 is SGHNT and CDR2 is YYREEE (reference sequence). The CDR3 is CASSTGLAGGVSTDTQYF. Here the CDR3 DNA reads TGTGCCAGCAGCACAGGACTAGCGGGGGGGGTGAGCACAGATACGCAGTATTTT.

V gene TRBV6-1 combines with J gene TRBJ1-6; 7 bases fit TRBD1. Trimming cost V 6 bases and J 12 bases; bases outside gene matches: 11. The germline V gene encodes CDR1 MNHNS and CDR2 SASEGT. The CDR3 contains 14 residues. CDR3 DNA sequence: TGTGCCAGCAGGCCGGGGGGCCAGGGGGGACCCCTCCACTTT. Translated: CASRPGGQGGPLHF.

This clone was observed once. The chain couples TRBV30 to TRBJ2-1, with 9 bases fitting TRBD2. Per germline, CDR1 GTSNPN and CDR2 SVGIG (reference sequence). The length of the CDR3 is 16 residues. The ends lost 4 bases at V and 1 base at J; junction bases unmatched: 8. CDR3 sequence: CAWNRREGVSYNEQFF. For the CDR3, the DNA is TGTGCCTGGAATAGGCGGGAGGGAGTTTCCTACAATGAGCAGTTCTTC.

The CDR3 DNA follows: TGTGCCAGCTCACCCTTTCAGACGGCAGGGTCGAACACCGGGGAGCTGTTTTTT. Amino acids: CASSPFQTAGSNTGELFF. The chain carries TRBV18 and TRBJ2-2, with D possibly matching TRBD1 (5 bases). Germline CDR1 is KGHSH and CDR2 is LQKENI. V lost 3 bases, J lost 0 bases, and 17 bases lay in between. The CDR3 extends over 18 amino acids. The entire variable domain, with the rest obtained from reference TRBV18 and TRBJ2-2, is as follows: NAGVMQNPRHLVRRRGQEARLRCSPMKGHSHVYWYRQLPEEGLKFMVYLQKENIIDESGMPKERFSAEFPKEGPSILRIQQVVRGDSAAYFCASSPFQTAGSNTGELFFGEGSRLTVL.

The J gene is TRBJ1-2, the V gene TRBV19; possibly TRBD1 for D (6 bases). V was pared by 1 base and J by 8 bases, with 14 bases between. The CDR3 is 14 residues long. Germline V lookup: CDR1 LNHDA, CDR2 SQIVND (reference sequence). CDR3 nucleotide sequence: TGTGCCAGTAGTATAGCAGGGGTGGACTGGGGCTACACCTTC. Translating gives CASSIAGVDWGYTF. Variable domain in full (rest from reference TRBV19 and TRBJ1-2): DGGITQSPKYLFRKEGQNVTLSCEQNLNHDAMYWYRQDPGQGLRLIYYSQIVNDFQKGDIAEGYSVSREKKESFPLTVTSAQKNPTAFYLCASSIAGVDWGYTFGSGTRLTVV.

The chain couples TRBV11-2 to TRBJ1-1; no reliable D call. V shed 2 bases and J shed 1 base, with 5 bases lying between them. Germline-derived CDR1 and CDR2 are SGHAT and FQNNGV. The CDR3 is 13 amino acids. CDR3 sequence: CASSLTSNTEAFF. The CDR3 bases are TGTGCCAGCAGCTTAACATCGAACACTGAAGCTTTCTTT.

The chain has TRBV28 and TRBJ1-5; D ambiguous. Germline CDR1 is MDHEN and CDR2 is SYDVKM. Trimming shortened V by 3 bases and J by 10 bases, and 10 bases separated the two germline ends. The CDR3 is made up of 12 amino acids. The CDR3 here is CASSFLGVPQHF. The CDR3 DNA reads as TGTGCCAGCAGTTTTCTTGGGGTTCCCCAGCATTTT.

The V call is TRBV2, the J call TRBJ1-1; D perhaps matches TRBD1 (5 bases). The CDR3 has 13 residues. V lost 2 bases, J lost 1 base, and 5 bases lay in between. Per germline, CDR1 SNHLY and CDR2 FYNNEI. CDR3 region: CASSERGNTEAFF. The CDR3 DNA follows: TGTGCCAGCAGTGAAAGGGGGAACACTGAAGCTTTCTTT. The whole variable domain, filled in from reference TRBV2 and TRBJ1-1, reads EPEVTQTPSHQVTQMGQEVILRCVPISNHLYFYWYRQILGQKVEFLVSFYNNEISEKSEIFDDQFSVERPDGSNFTLKIRSTKLEDSAMYFCASSERGNTEAFFGQGTRLTVV.

The V and J genes are TRBV4-1 and TRBJ1-3, with 7 bases that match TRBD1. This CDR3 is built from 16 residues. V shed 4 bases and J 4 bases; nucleotides not matched to a gene: 10. Germline lookup yields CDR1 MGHRA and CDR2 YSYEKL. CDR3 bases: TGCGCCAGCAGCCTCGATGACAGGGATACAGGAAACACCATATATTTT. This sequence encodes CASSLDDRDTGNTIYF.

This clone was found once. The chain links TRBV7-6 to TRBJ2-3, with D possibly being TRBD1 (6 bases). The CDR3 extends over 14 amino acids. Germline-derived CDR1 and CDR2 are SGHVS and FNYEAQ. The V and J ends lost 6 bases and 0 bases respectively, with 10 bases between them. CDR3 nucleotides: TGTGCCAGCAGTAAGGACAGAAGCACAGATACGCAGTATTTT. This codes for CASSKDRSTDTQYF.

The chain couples TRBV25-1 to TRBJ2-7, with 7 positions matching TRBD1. The CDR3 consists of 12 residues. CDR1 MGHDK and CDR2 SYGVNS come from the germline V gene. With V trimmed by 6 bases and J by 3 bases, 2 bases remained unmatched. CDR3 region: CASRQGIYEQYF. The CDR3 bases are TGTGCCAGCAGACAGGGGATCTACGAGCAGTACTTC.